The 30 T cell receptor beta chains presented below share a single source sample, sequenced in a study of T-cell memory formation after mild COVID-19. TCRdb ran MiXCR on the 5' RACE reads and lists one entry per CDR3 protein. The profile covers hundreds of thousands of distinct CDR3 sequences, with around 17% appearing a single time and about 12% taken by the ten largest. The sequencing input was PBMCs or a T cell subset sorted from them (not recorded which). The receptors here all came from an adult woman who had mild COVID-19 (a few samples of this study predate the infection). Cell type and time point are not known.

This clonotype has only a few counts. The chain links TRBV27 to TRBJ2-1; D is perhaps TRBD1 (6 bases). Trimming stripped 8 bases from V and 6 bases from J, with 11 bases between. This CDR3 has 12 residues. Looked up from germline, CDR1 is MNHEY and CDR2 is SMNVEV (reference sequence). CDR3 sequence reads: CASQQGFNEQFF. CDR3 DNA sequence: TGTGCCAGCCAACAGGGATTCAATGAGCAGTTCTTC.

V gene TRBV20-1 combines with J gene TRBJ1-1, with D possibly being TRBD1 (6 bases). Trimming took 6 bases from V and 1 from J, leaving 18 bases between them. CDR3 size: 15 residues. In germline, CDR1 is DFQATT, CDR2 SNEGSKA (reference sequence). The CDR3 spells CSARSPGQTNTEAFF. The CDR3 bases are TGCAGTGCCCGGTCCCCAGGACAGACGAACACTGAAGCTTTCTTT.

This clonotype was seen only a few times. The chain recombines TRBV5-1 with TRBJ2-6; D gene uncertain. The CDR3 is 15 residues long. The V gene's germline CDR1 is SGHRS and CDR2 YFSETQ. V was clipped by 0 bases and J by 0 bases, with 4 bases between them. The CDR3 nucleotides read TGCGCCAGCAGCTTGGAGGCCTCTGGGGCCAACGTCCTGACTTTC. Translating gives CASSLEASGANVLTF.

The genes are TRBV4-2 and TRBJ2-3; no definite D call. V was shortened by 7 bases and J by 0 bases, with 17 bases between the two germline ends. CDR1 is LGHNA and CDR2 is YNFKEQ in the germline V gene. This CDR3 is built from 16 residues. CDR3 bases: TGTGCCAGCACCACCGGACGAGCGTCTAGCACAGATACGCAGTATTTT. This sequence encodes CASTTGRASSTDTQYF.

The CDR3: CASSRPDRGSYEQYF. The CDR3 region has the DNA TGTGCCAGCAGCCGTCCGGACAGGGGGTCCTACGAGCAGTACTTC. The chain carries TRBV7-8 and TRBJ2-7; 10 positions agree with TRBD1. Germline V CDR1 and CDR2: SGHVS, FQNEAQ. V lost 5 bases, J lost 1 base, and 5 bases stayed unmatched. CDR3 length: 15 residues.

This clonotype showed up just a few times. The CDR3 spells CASSKGQITGELFF. The CDR3 DNA reads TGTGCCAGCAGCAAAGGACAGATTACCGGGGAGCTGTTTTTT. The chain couples TRBV21-1 to TRBJ2-2; the table calls TRBD1, which could not be checked here. TRBV21-1 is noted as a pseudogene. The CDR3 extends over 14 amino acids.

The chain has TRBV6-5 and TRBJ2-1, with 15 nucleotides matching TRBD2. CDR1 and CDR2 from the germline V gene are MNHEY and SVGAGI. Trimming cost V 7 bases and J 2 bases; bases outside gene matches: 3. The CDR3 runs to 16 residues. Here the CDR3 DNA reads TGTGCCAGCACCGGACTAGCGGGGGGGCCCTACAATGAGCAGTTCTTC. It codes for CASTGLAGGPYNEQFF.

The CDR3 nucleotides read TGCAGCGTTGACTCCTGGAGGGTTCCGAACACTGAAGCTTTCTTT. Its protein product is CSVDSWRVPNTEAFF. The V call is TRBV29-1, the J call TRBJ1-1; D is uncertain. Germline CDR1 and CDR2: SQVTM and ANQGSEA. V was pared by 3 bases and J by 1 base, with 15 bases between. CDR3 length: 15 residues.

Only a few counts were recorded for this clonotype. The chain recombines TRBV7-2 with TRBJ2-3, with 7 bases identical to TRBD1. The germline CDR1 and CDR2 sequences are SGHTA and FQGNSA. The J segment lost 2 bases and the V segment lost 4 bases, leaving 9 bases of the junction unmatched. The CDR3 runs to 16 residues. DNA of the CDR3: TGTGCCAGCAGCTCCGGGACAGAACTATCCACAGATACGCAGTATTTT. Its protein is CASSSGTELSTDTQYF.

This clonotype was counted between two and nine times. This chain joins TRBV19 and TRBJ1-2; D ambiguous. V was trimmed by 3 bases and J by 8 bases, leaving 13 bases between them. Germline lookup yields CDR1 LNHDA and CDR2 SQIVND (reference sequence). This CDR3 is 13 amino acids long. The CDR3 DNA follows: TGTGCCAGTAGTATCGGCACCGGATACGGCTACACCTTC. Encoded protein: CASSIGTGYGYTF.

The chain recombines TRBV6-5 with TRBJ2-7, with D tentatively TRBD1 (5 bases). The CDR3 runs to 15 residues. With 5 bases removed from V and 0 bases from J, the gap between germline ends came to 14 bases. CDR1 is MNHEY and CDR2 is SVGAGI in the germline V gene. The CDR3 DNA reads TGTGCCAGCAGTCCCCTGACAGTCGCCTCCTACGAGCAGTACTTC. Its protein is CASSPLTVASYEQYF.

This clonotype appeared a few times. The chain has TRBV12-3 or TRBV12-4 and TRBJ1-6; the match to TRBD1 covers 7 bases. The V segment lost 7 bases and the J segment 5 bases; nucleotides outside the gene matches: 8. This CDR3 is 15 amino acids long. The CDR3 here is CASKNRQGNNSPLHF. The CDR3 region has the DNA TGTGCCAGCAAGAATCGACAGGGAAATAATTCACCCCTCCACTTT.

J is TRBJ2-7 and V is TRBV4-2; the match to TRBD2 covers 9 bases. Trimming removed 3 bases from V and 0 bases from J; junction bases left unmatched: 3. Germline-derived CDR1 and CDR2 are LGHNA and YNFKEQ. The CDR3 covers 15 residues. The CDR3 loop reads CASSQTSGTSYEQYF. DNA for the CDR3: TGTGCCAGCAGCCAGACTAGCGGCACCTCCTACGAGCAGTACTTC.

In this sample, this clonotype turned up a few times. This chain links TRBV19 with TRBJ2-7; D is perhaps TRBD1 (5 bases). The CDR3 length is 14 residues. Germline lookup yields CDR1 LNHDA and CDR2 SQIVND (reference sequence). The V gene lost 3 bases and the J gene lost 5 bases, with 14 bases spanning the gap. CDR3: CASSMRLEGDEQYF. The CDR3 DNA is TGTGCCAGTAGTATGAGGCTCGAAGGGGACGAGCAGTACTTC.

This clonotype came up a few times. The DNA for the CDR3 is TGTGCCAGCAGCCCCTTGTTCGGGACATTCGAAGCTTTCTTT. It yields the protein CASSPLFGTFEAFF. This chain uses TRBV12-3 or TRBV12-4 with TRBJ1-1, with D possibly matching TRBD1 (6 bases). This CDR3 has 14 residues. V lost 6 bases and J 8 bases, leaving 19 bases between the germline ends.

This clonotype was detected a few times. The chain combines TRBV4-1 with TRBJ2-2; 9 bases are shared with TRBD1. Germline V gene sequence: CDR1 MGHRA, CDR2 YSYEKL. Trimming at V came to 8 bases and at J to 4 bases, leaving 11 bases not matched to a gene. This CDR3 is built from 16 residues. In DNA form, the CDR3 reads TGCGCCAGCCATGACCCGGGACAGGGTATCACCGGGGAGCTGTTTTTT. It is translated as CASHDPGQGITGELFF.

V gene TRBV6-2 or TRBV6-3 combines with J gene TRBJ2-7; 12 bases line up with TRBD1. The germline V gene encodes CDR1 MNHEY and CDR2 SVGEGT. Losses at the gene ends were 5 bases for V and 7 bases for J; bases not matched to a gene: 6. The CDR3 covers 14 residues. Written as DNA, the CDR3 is TGTGCCAGCAGTGGGACAGGGGGCAAGTGGGAGCAGTACTTC. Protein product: CASSGTGGKWEQYF.

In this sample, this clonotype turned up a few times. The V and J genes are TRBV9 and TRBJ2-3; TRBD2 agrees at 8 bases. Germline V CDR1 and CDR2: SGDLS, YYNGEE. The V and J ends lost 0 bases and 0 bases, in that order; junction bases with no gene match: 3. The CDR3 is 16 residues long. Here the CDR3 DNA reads TGTGCCAGCAGCGTAGAACTAGCGGTGAGCACAGATACGCAGTATTTT. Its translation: CASSVELAVSTDTQYF.

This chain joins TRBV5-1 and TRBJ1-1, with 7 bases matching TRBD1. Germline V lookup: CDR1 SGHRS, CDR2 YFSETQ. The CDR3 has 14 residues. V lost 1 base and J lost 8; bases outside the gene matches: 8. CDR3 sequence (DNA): TGCGCCAGCAGCTTGCGGATGGGACAGACGGAAGCTTTCTTT. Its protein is CASSLRMGQTEAFF.

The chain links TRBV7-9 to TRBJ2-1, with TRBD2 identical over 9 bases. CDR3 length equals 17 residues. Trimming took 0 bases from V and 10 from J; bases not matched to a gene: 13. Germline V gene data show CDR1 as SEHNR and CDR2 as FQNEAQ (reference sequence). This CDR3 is CASSLAGRLAGAGEQFF. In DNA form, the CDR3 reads TGTGCCAGCAGCTTAGCCGGGCGGTTAGCGGGAGCTGGAGAGCAGTTCTTC.

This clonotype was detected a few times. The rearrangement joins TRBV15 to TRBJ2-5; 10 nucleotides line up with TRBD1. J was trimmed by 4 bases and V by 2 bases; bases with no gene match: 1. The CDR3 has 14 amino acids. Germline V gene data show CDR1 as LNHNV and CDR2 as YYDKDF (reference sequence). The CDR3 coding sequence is TGTGCCACCAGCAGACGGGACAGGGGAGAGACCCAGTACTTC. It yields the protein CATSRRDRGETQYF.

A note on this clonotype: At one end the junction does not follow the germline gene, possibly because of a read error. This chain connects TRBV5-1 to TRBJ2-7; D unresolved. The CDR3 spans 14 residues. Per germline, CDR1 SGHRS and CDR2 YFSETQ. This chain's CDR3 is CASSLEAFAYEQNF. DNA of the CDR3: TGCGCCAGCAGCTTGGAGGCCTTCGCCTACGAGCAGAACTTC.

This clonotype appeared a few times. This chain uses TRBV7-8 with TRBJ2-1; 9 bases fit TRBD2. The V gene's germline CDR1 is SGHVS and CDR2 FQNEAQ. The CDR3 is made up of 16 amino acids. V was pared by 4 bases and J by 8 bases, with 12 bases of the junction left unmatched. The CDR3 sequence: CASSSRGAGGGDEQFF. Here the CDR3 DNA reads TGTGCCAGCAGCTCGAGGGGAGCGGGAGGAGGGGATGAGCAGTTCTTC.

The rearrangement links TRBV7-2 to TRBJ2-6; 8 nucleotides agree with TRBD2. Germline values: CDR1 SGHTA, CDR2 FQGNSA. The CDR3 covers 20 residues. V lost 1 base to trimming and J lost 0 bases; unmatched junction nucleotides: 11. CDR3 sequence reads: CASSLEFSGVISSGANVLTF. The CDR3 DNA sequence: TGTGCCAGCAGCTTAGAGTTTAGCGGGGTAATAAGCTCTGGGGCCAACGTCCTGACTTTC. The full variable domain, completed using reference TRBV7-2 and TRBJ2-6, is GAGVSQSPSNKVTEKGKDVELRCDPISGHTALYWYRQSLGQGLEFLIYFQGNSAPDKSGLPSDRFSAERTGGSVSTLTIQRTQQEDSAVYLCASSLEFSGVISSGANVLTFGAGSRLTVL.

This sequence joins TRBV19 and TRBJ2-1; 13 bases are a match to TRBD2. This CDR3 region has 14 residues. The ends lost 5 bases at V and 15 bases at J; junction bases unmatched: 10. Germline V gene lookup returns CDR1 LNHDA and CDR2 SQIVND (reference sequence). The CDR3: CASSLRTSGRVVFF. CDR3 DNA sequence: TGTGCCAGTAGTCTTAGGACTAGCGGGAGAGTTGTGTTCTTC.

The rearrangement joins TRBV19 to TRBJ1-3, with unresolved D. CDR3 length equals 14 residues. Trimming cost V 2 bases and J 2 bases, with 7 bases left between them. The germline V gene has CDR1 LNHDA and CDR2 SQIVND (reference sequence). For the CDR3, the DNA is TGTGCCAGTAGTATATGGGGAACTGGAAACACCATATATTTT. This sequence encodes CASSIWGTGNTIYF.

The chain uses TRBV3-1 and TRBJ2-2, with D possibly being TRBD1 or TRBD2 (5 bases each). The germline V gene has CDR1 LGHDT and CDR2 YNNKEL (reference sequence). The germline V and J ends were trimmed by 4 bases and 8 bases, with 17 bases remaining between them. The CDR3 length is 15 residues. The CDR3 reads CASSPPGTGNGELFF. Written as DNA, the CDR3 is TGTGCCAGCAGCCCGCCCGGGACGGGCAATGGGGAGCTGTTTTTT. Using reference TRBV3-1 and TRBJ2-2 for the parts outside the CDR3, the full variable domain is DTAVSQTPKYLVTQMGNDKSIKCEQNLGHDTMYWYKQDSKKFLKIMFSYNNKELIINETVPNRFSPKSPDKAHLNLHINSLELGDSAVYFCASSPPGTGNGELFFGEGSRLTVL.

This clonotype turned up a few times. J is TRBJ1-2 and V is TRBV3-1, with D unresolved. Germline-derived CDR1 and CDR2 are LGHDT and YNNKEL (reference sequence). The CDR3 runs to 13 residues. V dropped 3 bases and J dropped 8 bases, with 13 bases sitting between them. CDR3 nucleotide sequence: TGTGCCAGCAGCCAGAGTGGGTCGGACGGCTACACCTTC. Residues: CASSQSGSDGYTF.

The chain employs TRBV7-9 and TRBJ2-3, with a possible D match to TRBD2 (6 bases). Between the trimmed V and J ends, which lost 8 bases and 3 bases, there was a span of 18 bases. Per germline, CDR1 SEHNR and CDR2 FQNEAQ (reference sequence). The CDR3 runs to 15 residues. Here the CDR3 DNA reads TGTGCCAGCGTCCGGGGAGGAGGAGGAACAGATACGCAGTATTTT. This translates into CASVRGGGGTDTQYF.

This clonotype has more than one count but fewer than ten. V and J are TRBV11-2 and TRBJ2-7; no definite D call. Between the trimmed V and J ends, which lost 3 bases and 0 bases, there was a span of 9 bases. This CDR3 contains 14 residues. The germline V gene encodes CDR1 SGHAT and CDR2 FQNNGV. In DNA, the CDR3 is TGTGCCAGCAGCTTGGCGAGAAGCTCCTACGAGCAGTACTTC. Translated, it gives CASSLARSSYEQYF. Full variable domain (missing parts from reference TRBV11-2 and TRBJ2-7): EAGVAQSPRYKIIEKRQSVAFWCNPISGHATLYWYQQILGQGPKLLIQFQNNGVVDDSQLPKDRFSAERLKGVDSTLKIQPAKLEDSAVYLCASSLARSSYEQYFGPGTRLTVT.